These 23 T cell receptor beta chains came from one sample sequenced in a study of read filtering for tumor transcriptome and immune sequencing. Molecular barcoded adaptors covering alpha/delta and beta/gamma chains were used on roughly 400 ng RNA. TCRdb fed the reads into MiXCR, producing one record per CDR3 protein. Altogether tens of thousands of distinct CDR3 sequences are present, around a fifth being singletons, with the ten largest covering approximately 11%. The sequencing sample was made of a population of CD138-negative cells sorted from bone marrow. The receptors were gathered from a donor aged 40 or older with multiple myeloma.

This clonotype was detected ten times or more. V and J are TRBV12-3 or TRBV12-4 and TRBJ1-2, with a possible D match to TRBD1 (5 bases). V was clipped by 6 bases and J by 2 bases, with 10 bases between them. This CDR3 is built from 13 residues. The CDR3 loop is CASRRRDNYGYTF. Written as DNA, the CDR3 is TGTGCCAGCAGACGCCGGGACAACTATGGCTACACCTTC.

This clonotype was found a few times. The V and J genes are TRBV2 and TRBJ1-4, with D hard to call. This CDR3 is built from 13 residues. Germline CDR1 is SNHLY and CDR2 is FYNNEI. Trimming removed 7 bases at V and 5 bases at J, with 11 bases between. The DNA for the CDR3 is TGTGCCAGCAACCGACACAGAAATGAAAAACTGTTTTTT. Amino acid sequence: CASNRHRNEKLFF.

On this clonotype itself: Because it lacks the conserved phenylalanine or tryptophan at the end, this CDR3 is likely a read error. V and J are TRBV10-3 and TRBJ2-5, with TRBD2 identical over 12 bases. This CDR3 has 15 residues. The germline gives CDR1 ENHRY, CDR2 SYGVKD. Here the CDR3 DNA reads TGCGCCATCAGCCCTAGCGGGAGGGCCCCTGAGACCCAGTACATC. Translated: CAISPSGRAPETQYI.

To note about this clonotype: A much larger clone differs from this one at a single base, so this may be a read error. V is TRBV6-2 or TRBV6-3 and J is TRBJ2-7; D call uncertain. This CDR3 spans 11 amino acids. V lost 6 bases, J lost 3 bases, and 6 bases lay in between. CDR1 is MNHEY, CDR2 SVGEGT, per germline. The CDR3 here is CASSQFYEQYF. CDR3 in DNA: TGTGCCAGCAGCCAATTCTACGAGCAGTACTTC.

Turning to this clonotype: A much larger clone differs by one base, so this may be a read error. The chain combines TRBV24-1 with TRBJ2-1; possible D gene TRBD2, 7 bases. The CDR3 has 15 amino acids. V gave up 5 bases and J gave up 6 bases, with 16 bases separating them. The germline gives CDR1 KGHDR, CDR2 SFDVKD. CDR3 sequence (DNA): TGTGCCACCAGTGGTGACGGGGGGCGAACCAATGAGCAGTTCTTC. Translating it yields CATSGDGGRTNEQFF.

There are many counts of this clonotype. For the CDR3, the DNA is TGTGCCAGCAGCCCGCCACTCGGGACTAATGAGCAGTTCTTC. It specifies CASSPPLGTNEQFF. This chain connects TRBV9 to TRBJ2-1; D may be TRBD2 (6 bases). The CDR3 is 14 amino acids. Germline loops: CDR1 SGDLS, CDR2 YYNGEE. Trimming removed 4 bases from V and 7 bases from J, with 15 bases in between.

In this sample, this clonotype turned up many times. V is TRBV6-6 and J is TRBJ2-7, with D tentatively TRBD1 (6 bases). The ends were cut back, 2 bases at V and 0 bases at J, with 11 bases in the middle. There are 15 residues in the CDR3. The V gene's germline CDR1 is MNHNY and CDR2 SVGAGI (reference sequence). For the CDR3, the DNA is TGTGCCAGCAGTTACGACAGGCGGCACTCCTACGAGCAGTACTTC. It specifies CASSYDRRHSYEQYF.

This clonotype came up many times. This chain uses TRBV6-2 or TRBV6-3 with TRBJ2-5, with D perhaps TRBD1 (6 bases). The CDR3 totals 16 residues. Trimming shortened V by 6 bases and J by 3 bases, and 20 bases separated the two germline ends. The germline CDR1 and CDR2 sequences are MNHEY and SVGEGT. The CDR3 sequence: CASRNPGTPAKETQYF. The CDR3 region has the DNA TGTGCCAGCAGAAATCCCGGGACACCGGCCAAAGAGACCCAGTACTTC.

Note on this clonotype: Possible read error: a much larger clone is one base away. The genes are TRBV7-8 and TRBJ2-1; D gene uncertain. Germline V gene data show CDR1 as SGHVS and CDR2 as FQNEAQ. This CDR3 spans 15 amino acids. The CDR3 coding sequence is TGTGCCAACAGCTTACGCAGGAACTCCTACAATGAGCAGTTCTTC. Protein product: CANSLRRNSYNEQFF.

This clonotype has a count of ten or more. The chain employs TRBV11-2 and TRBJ1-1; 8 positions agree with TRBD1. The CDR3 has 15 amino acids. Germline V gene lookup returns CDR1 SGHAT and CDR2 FQNNGV. V was pared by 4 bases and J by 3 bases, with 7 bases of the junction left unmatched. This chain's CDR3 is CASSSPPTGDTEAFF. In nucleotides, the CDR3 is TGTGCCAGCAGCTCCCCCCCGACAGGGGACACTGAAGCTTTCTTT. The full variable domain, with the rest looked up from reference TRBV11-2 and TRBJ1-1, is EAGVAQSPRYKIIEKRQSVAFWCNPISGHATLYWYQQILGQGPKLLIQFQNNGVVDDSQLPKDRFSAERLKGVDSTLKIQPAKLEDSAVYLCASSSPPTGDTEAFFGQGTRLTVV.

There are many counts of this clonotype. CDR3 DNA sequence: TGCAGCGTGACGAAGGAGGGGGCCCAAGAGACCCAGTACTTC. Translation gives CSVTKEGAQETQYF. This sequence joins TRBV29-1 and TRBJ2-5, with a weak D call TRBD1 (7 bases). Germline CDR1 SQVTM, CDR2 ANQGSEA. The CDR3 length is 14 residues. V gave up 6 bases and J gave up 1 base, with 15 bases separating them.

This clonotype was recorded at least ten times. The chain is built from TRBV24-1 and TRBJ2-3; possible D gene TRBD2, 5 bases. CDR3 length: 14 residues. Germline-derived CDR1 and CDR2 are KGHDR and SFDVKD. V was cut by 8 bases and J by 3 bases, with 14 bases left in between. As DNA, the CDR3 is TGTGCCACCATGGATGAACGGGAAACAGATACGCAGTATTTT. Its protein is CATMDERETDTQYF.

There are many counts of this clonotype. The V call is TRBV5-1, the J call TRBJ2-5; D might be TRBD2 (6 bases). Germline V CDR1 and CDR2: SGHRS, YFSETQ. The germline V and J ends were trimmed by 3 bases and 5 bases, with 20 bases remaining between them. The CDR3 loop spans 16 amino acids. CDR3 nucleotide sequence: TGCGCCAGCAGCTCGGGACTCCTCCGTCCCGGTGAGACCCAGTACTTC. It specifies CASSSGLLRPGETQYF.

In its sample, this clonotype was seen many times. The V and J genes are TRBV3-1 and TRBJ2-7; 7 nucleotides agree with TRBD1. V dropped 3 bases and J dropped 6; count of bases not matched to a gene: 8. The germline CDR1 and CDR2 sequences are LGHDT and YNNKEL (reference sequence). This CDR3 has 14 amino acids. The CDR3 coding sequence is TGTGCCAGCAGCCATCTCGCTTACAGGGGCGAGCAGTACTTC. The encoded protein is CASSHLAYRGEQYF.

This clonotype came up a few times. The genes are TRBV5-5 and TRBJ1-2; 11 nucleotides line up with TRBD1. The CDR3 totals 16 residues. Unmatched junction bases numbered 5, after V lost 0 bases and J lost 4 bases. The germline gives CDR1 SGHKS, CDR2 YYEKEE (reference sequence). This CDR3 is CASSLDGQGAPYGYTF. The CDR3, as DNA: TGTGCCAGCAGCTTGGATGGACAGGGGGCACCCTATGGCTACACCTTC. Full variable domain (missing parts from reference TRBV5-5 and TRBJ1-2): DAGVTQSPTHLIKTRGQQVTLRCSPISGHKSVSWYQQVLGQGPQFIFQYYEKEERGRGNFPDRFSARQFPNYSSELNVNALLLGDSALYLCASSLDGQGAPYGYTFGSGTRLTVV.

This clonotype was seen at least ten times. This chain links TRBV28 with TRBJ2-4, with TRBD2 identical over 12 bases. After removal of 7 bases from V and 3 bases from J, the junction contained 4 bases not matched to a gene. CDR3 length: 15 residues. CDR1 is MDHEN and CDR2 is SYDVKM in the germline V gene. CDR3 nucleotide sequence: TGTGCCAGCATCGGACTAGCGGGACTCAAAAACATTCAGTACTTC. This codes for CASIGLAGLKNIQYF.

This clonotype was seen ten or more times. The CDR3 DNA reads as TGTGCCAGCTCACCGGCGCTACACGACACCGGGGAGCTGTTTTTT. It translates to CASSPALHDTGELFF. The chain recombines TRBV18 with TRBJ2-2; no reliable D call. Trimming stripped 3 bases from V and 3 bases from J, with 11 bases between. This CDR3 contains 15 residues. CDR1 and CDR2 (germline): KGHSH, LQKENI. Variable domain in full (rest from reference TRBV18 and TRBJ2-2): NAGVMQNPRHLVRRRGQEARLRCSPMKGHSHVYWYRQLPEEGLKFMVYLQKENIIDESGMPKERFSAEFPKEGPSILRIQQVVRGDSAAYFCASSPALHDTGELFFGEGSRLTVL.

This clonotype was detected many times. The chain combines TRBV7-2 with TRBJ1-1, with D perhaps matching TRBD1 (6 bases). From germline, CDR1 is SGHTA and CDR2 FQGNSA. Trimming stripped 3 bases from V and 1 base from J, with 12 bases between. This CDR3 contains 15 residues. The CDR3, as DNA: TGTGCCAGCAGCTTGGGGAGGGGGACGAACACTGAAGCTTTCTTT. Its translation: CASSLGRGTNTEAFF.

The gene calls are TRBV29-1 and TRBJ1-2; D is unclear. The CDR3 sequence is 11 residues long. Trimming removed 4 bases from V and 11 bases from J, with 14 bases in between. Germline CDR1 and CDR2: SQVTM and ANQGSEA. CDR3 DNA sequence: TGCAGCGTTGTTGACTCACTCTATTACACCTTC. Protein sequence: CSVVDSLYYTF.

The V and J genes are TRBV7-6 and TRBJ1-3; D is unclear. CDR1 is SGHVS, CDR2 FNYEAQ, per germline. This CDR3 has 15 amino acids. V dropped 6 bases and J dropped 0 bases, with 12 bases sitting between them. Written as DNA, the CDR3 is TGTGCCAGCAGTCTGCGTGAGAGCTCTGGAAACACCATATATTTT. This translates into CASSLRESSGNTIYF.

This clonotype was detected many times. This chain connects TRBV4-1 to TRBJ2-1; possible D gene TRBD2, 5 bases. Looked up from germline, CDR1 is MGHRA and CDR2 is YSYEKL. The V end was cut by 3 bases, the J end by 8 bases, with 17 bases between. CDR3 length: 15 amino acids. This CDR3 reads CASSHIGEGSDEQFF. The CDR3 region has the DNA TGCGCCAGCAGCCATATCGGGGAAGGCAGCGATGAGCAGTTCTTC.

Points on this clonotype: A junction boundary mismatches the germline segment, possibly from a read error. The rearrangement links TRBV3-1 to TRBJ2-1; TRBD2 matches at 9 bases. Germline CDR1 reads LGHDT; CDR2 reads YNNKEL (reference sequence). CDR3 length: 15 residues. Here the CDR3 reads CASSGSGGLDNEQFF. CDR3 DNA: TGTGCCAGCAGCGGTAGCGGGGGCCTTGACAATGAGCAGTTCTTT.

In its sample, this clonotype was seen a few times. Given a much more abundant clone one base away, this may be a read error. The CDR3 ends on some other residue instead of the conserved phenylalanine or tryptophan, so this is likely a read error. This chain joins TRBV28 and TRBJ1-6; no reliable D call. The CDR3 extends over 12 amino acids. Germline CDR1 reads MDHEN; CDR2 reads SYDVKM. DNA of the CDR3: TGTGCCGGCAGAACCGGTTCAACACCCCTCCACTCT. It yields the protein CAGRTGSTPLHS.